The next 7 T cell receptor beta chains were all read from a single sample in a study of cytomegalovirus exposure and HLA in healthy donors. The data were produced by immunoSEQ multiplex PCR, yet TCRdb's version contains in-frame clones alone and is incomplete. The sample holds 150,000 to 200,000 clones; about four fifths are singletons and the top ten take more than 6.5%. Sequenced material: PBMCs. The source is a man between 18 and 29 years old in good health and CMV-seropositive.

The rearrangement uses TRBV11-1 and TRBJ2-7; TRBD1 aligns across 10 bases. Germline V lookup: CDR1 SGHAT, CDR2 FQDESV (reference sequence). The trim removed 5 bases at V and 5 bases at J, leaving 6 bases unmatched. CDR3 length: 14 amino acids. In DNA, the CDR3 is TGTGCCAGCAGCCTCCGGGACAGGGGCCACGAGCAGTACTTC. It specifies CASSLRDRGHEQYF. The whole variable domain, remainder taken from reference TRBV11-1 and TRBJ2-7, is EAEVAQSPRYKITEKSQAVAFWCDPISGHATLYWYRQILGQGPELLVQFQDESVVDDSQLPKDRFSAERLKGVDSTLKIQPAELGDSAMYLCASSLRDRGHEQYFGPGTRLTVT.

The rearrangement uses TRBV10-3 and TRBJ2-1; tentative D call: TRBD2 (6 bases). The CDR3 extends over 12 amino acids. V was trimmed by 3 bases and J by 10 bases, leaving 10 bases between them. Germline-derived CDR1 and CDR2 are ENHRY and SYGVKD. DNA for the CDR3: TGTGCCATCAGTGACAGGAGCGGGGAGCAGTTCTTC. Encoded protein: CAISDRSGEQFF.

The CDR3 bases are TGTGCCAGCAGTGAGGCCGCAGCGACCGGGGAGCTGTTTTTT. It yields the protein CASSEAAATGELFF. The V gene is TRBV6-4, the J gene TRBJ2-2; no definite D call. The germline V gene has CDR1 MRHNA and CDR2 SNTAGT. The CDR3 has 14 amino acids. The V end lost 3 bases, the J end lost 5 bases, and 10 bases lay between the germline ends.

This clone came up once. The rearrangement links TRBV19 to TRBJ2-3, with TRBD2 identical over 8 bases. In germline, CDR1 is LNHDA, CDR2 SQIVND (reference sequence). This CDR3 comprises 15 residues. With V trimmed by 4 bases and J by 0 bases, 3 bases remained unmatched. The CDR3 region is CASSKLAVSTDTQYF. The CDR3 nucleotides are TGTGCCAGTAGTAAACTAGCGGTGAGCACAGATACGCAGTATTTT. The variable domain in full, completed from reference TRBV19 and TRBJ2-3, reads DGGITQSPKYLFRKEGQNVTLSCEQNLNHDAMYWYRQDPGQGLRLIYYSQIVNDFQKGDIAEGYSVSREKKESFPLTVTSAQKNPTAFYLCASSKLAVSTDTQYFGPGTRLTVL.

This chain joins TRBV28 and TRBJ2-1; D may be TRBD2 (7 bases). From germline, CDR1 is MDHEN and CDR2 SYDVKM. This CDR3 has 11 amino acids. Trimming left V 2 bases short and J 15 bases short, with 11 bases between. The CDR3 DNA sequence: TGTGCCAGCAGTTTACAGGGGAGGGGGTTCTTC. Amino acid sequence: CASSLQGRGFF.

The chain recombines TRBV6-9 with TRBJ2-3, with TRBD2 matching 9 bases. The CDR3 runs to 16 residues. Trimming took 5 bases from V and 5 from J; bases not matched to a gene: 11. In germline, CDR1 is MNHGY, CDR2 SVAAGI. DNA of the CDR3: TGTGCCAGCAGTCCGGATAGGACTAGCGAGGGAGATACGCAGTATTTT. Translation: CASSPDRTSEGDTQYF.

V and J are TRBV2 and TRBJ2-5; TRBD2 matches 8 bases. Germline V CDR1 and CDR2: SNHLY, FYNNEI. J lost 1 base, V lost 6 bases, and 4 bases had no gene match. The CDR3 loop spans 14 amino acids. The CDR3 is CASSLAGLQETQYF. CDR3 coding DNA: TGTGCCAGCAGCTTAGCGGGGCTCCAAGAGACCCAGTACTTC.